Following are 22 T cell receptor beta chains from one sample sequenced in a study of blood T cell repertoires in COVID-19. Clones were sequenced by immunoSEQ multiplex PCR, and TCRdb holds only the in-frame ones, with some missing. This table holds around 250,000 clones, around nine tenths found once. Sequences were obtained from peripheral blood. All receptors derive from a woman aged 60-75 years who had recovered from COVID-19.

About this clone itself: Other DNA sequences of this sample code for an identical CDR3. The chain links TRBV7-2 to TRBJ1-3; D is perhaps TRBD1 (6 bases). The V end was cut by 0 bases, the J end by 3 bases, with 12 bases between. Germline V gene lookup returns CDR1 SGHTA and CDR2 FQGNSA. This CDR3 spans 16 amino acids. DNA of the CDR3: TGTGCCAGCAGCTTAGCCAGGGGTGGTAGTGGAAACACCATATATTTT. Translating gives CASSLARGGSGNTIYF.

The chain employs TRBV2 and TRBJ2-5, with 11 bases that match TRBD2. V lost 6 bases to trimming and J lost 2 bases; unmatched junction nucleotides: 5. Germline values: CDR1 SNHLY, CDR2 FYNNEI. The CDR3 runs 15 residues. CDR3 nucleotide sequence: TGTGCCAGCAGGGGAAGACTAGCGGGGCAAGAGACCCAGTACTTC. Amino acids: CASRGRLAGQETQYF.

The V call is TRBV7-3, the J call TRBJ2-3; 8 bases align to TRBD2. Per the germline V gene, CDR1 is SGHTA and CDR2 is FQGTGA. This CDR3 has 17 amino acids. V lost 1 base, J lost 2 bases, and 8 bases stayed unmatched. This CDR3 reads CASSLNQGGGLTDTQYF. DNA of the CDR3: TGTGCCAGCAGCTTAAATCAGGGCGGGGGGCTCACAGATACGCAGTATTTT.

The J gene is TRBJ2-3, the V gene TRBV7-8, with TRBD2 matching 9 bases. The CDR3 spans 15 residues. Losses at the gene ends were 6 bases for V and 6 bases for J; bases not matched to a gene: 10. Germline assignment: CDR1 SGHVS and CDR2 FQNEAQ. Here the CDR3 DNA reads TGTGCCAGCAGATACATAGCGGGGGCTCCGGATACGCAGTATTTT. Translation gives CASRYIAGAPDTQYF.

The chain uses TRBV6-2 or TRBV6-3 and TRBJ1-5, with D tentatively TRBD1 (6 bases). Trimming removed 4 bases at V and 5 bases at J, with 24 bases between. The V gene's germline CDR1 is MNHEY and CDR2 SVGEGT. This CDR3 has 18 amino acids. CDR3 protein: CASSLDLLRGGDDQPQHF. The CDR3 DNA reads TGTGCCAGCAGTTTAGACCTTCTACGGGGGGGCGATGATCAGCCCCAGCATTTT.

This sequence joins TRBV10-2 and TRBJ1-6; 9 bases are shared with TRBD1. This CDR3 is built from 15 residues. The germline CDR1 and CDR2 sequences are WSHSY and SAAADI. The ends lost 6 bases at V and 10 bases at J; junction bases unmatched: 10. The CDR3: CASRARTGEGSPLHF. CDR3 nucleotides: TGCGCCAGCAGAGCTCGGACAGGGGAAGGGTCACCCCTCCACTTT.

Concerning this clone: The sample carries other DNA sequences with the same CDR3. This chain links TRBV18 with TRBJ1-2; TRBD1 agrees at 8 bases. The CDR3 covers 15 residues. The germline V gene encodes CDR1 KGHSH and CDR2 LQKENI. Trimming at V came to 3 bases and at J to 0 bases, leaving 3 bases not matched to a gene. The CDR3 bases are TGTGCCAGCTCACCGCGACAGGGGCCTAACTATGGCTACACCTTC. As protein: CASSPRQGPNYGYTF. The full variable domain, rest sourced from reference TRBV18 and TRBJ1-2, is NAGVMQNPRHLVRRRGQEARLRCSPMKGHSHVYWYRQLPEEGLKFMVYLQKENIIDESGMPKERFSAEFPKEGPSILRIQQVVRGDSAAYFCASSPRQGPNYGYTFGSGTRLTVV.

The chain links TRBV5-8 to TRBJ2-7; TRBD2 might be the D (5 bases). Germline loops: CDR1 SGHTS, CDR2 YDEGEE. V gave up 0 bases and J gave up 2 bases, with 9 bases separating them. CDR3 length equals 14 residues. CDR3 in amino acids: CASSLDRGTYEQYF. CDR3 nucleotides: TGTGCCAGCAGCTTGGATCGGGGTACCTACGAGCAGTACTTC.

This clone is a singleton in its sample. The genes are TRBV6-1 and TRBJ2-3; tentatively, D is TRBD1 (5 bases). Germline V gene lookup returns CDR1 MNHNS and CDR2 SASEGT. The CDR3 is made up of 16 amino acids. V was cut by 2 bases and J by 1 base, with 13 bases left in between. This chain's CDR3 is CASSEPWGGGTDTQYF. DNA of the CDR3: TGTGCCAGCAGTGAACCCTGGGGCGGAGGCACAGATACGCAGTATTTT.

The chain uses TRBV16 and TRBJ1-1, with D possibly TRBD1 on 5 matching bases. Deletions cut 1 base from V and 4 bases from J, with 13 bases between. Germline V gene lookup returns CDR1 KGHSY and CDR2 FQNENV. The CDR3 contains 15 residues. CDR3 amino acids: CASSQLRQGGTEAFF. CDR3 coding DNA: TGTGCCAGCAGCCAATTGAGGCAGGGAGGCACTGAAGCTTTCTTT. Combining the CDR3 with reference TRBV16 and TRBJ1-1 gives the whole variable domain GEEVAQTPKHLVRGEGQKAKLYCAPIKGHSYVFWYQQVLKNEFKFLISFQNENVFDETGMPKERFSAKCLPNSPCSLEIQATKLEDSAVYFCASSQLRQGGTEAFFGQGTRLTVV.

The chain carries TRBV7-9 and TRBJ2-2; perhaps TRBD1 as D (6 bases). The CDR3 is 15 amino acids. Trimming left V 3 bases short and J 2 bases short, with 10 bases between. In germline, CDR1 is SEHNR, CDR2 FQNEAQ (reference sequence). The CDR3 is CASSLRGTNTGELFF. The CDR3 nucleotides are TGTGCCAGCAGCTTGAGGGGGACCAACACCGGGGAGCTGTTTTTT.

The chain couples TRBV18 to TRBJ2-7; 9 bases are a match to TRBD1. The CDR3 spans 14 residues. From germline, CDR1 is KGHSH and CDR2 LQKENI. V was pared by 3 bases and J by 6 bases, with 6 bases of the junction left unmatched. The CDR3 loop is CASSPDRGRVEQYF. CDR3 DNA: TGTGCCAGCTCACCGGACAGGGGTAGGGTCGAGCAGTACTTC.

V and J are TRBV5-1 and TRBJ2-3, with 7 bases aligning to TRBD1. The CDR3 runs to 14 residues. The germline gives CDR1 SGHRS, CDR2 YFSETQ. The V gene end was trimmed by 5 bases and the J gene end by 2 bases; junction bases not matched to a gene: 5. Written as DNA, the CDR3 is TGCGCCAGCAGACCCGGGACAGTCACAGATACGCAGTATTTT. Protein product: CASRPGTVTDTQYF.

V usage is TRBV20-1 and J usage is TRBJ2-2; tentative D call: TRBD2 (5 bases). V lost 3 bases to trimming and J lost 4 bases, with 9 bases between them. This CDR3 is built from 13 residues. Per the germline V gene, CDR1 is DFQATT and CDR2 is SNEGSKA (reference sequence). CDR3 region: CSASVGVTGELFF. The CDR3 DNA reads as TGCAGTGCTAGTGTGGGAGTCACCGGGGAGCTGTTTTTT.

In DNA, the CDR3 is TGTGCCAGCAGCTTCTCCCCCAGCGGGGATACTGAAGAGACCCAGTACTTC. Translating gives CASSFSPSGDTEETQYF. The chain combines TRBV7-2 with TRBJ2-5; 7 nucleotides line up with TRBD2. Germline values: CDR1 SGHTA, CDR2 FQGNSA. This CDR3 comprises 17 residues. V shed 3 bases and J 3 bases; nucleotides not matched to a gene: 13.

Only one count was recorded for this clone. V is TRBV6-1 and J is TRBJ2-2, with 14 bases matching TRBD2. Trimming removed 4 bases from V and 7 bases from J; junction bases left unmatched: 5. The CDR3 has 16 residues. Germline V gene data show CDR1 as MNHNS and CDR2 as SASEGT. CDR3 DNA sequence: TGTGCCAGCAGTGCGACTAGCGGGGGGGTCGGCGGGGAGCTGTTTTTT. It encodes CASSATSGGVGGELFF.

The chain recombines TRBV28 with TRBJ1-2; TRBD1 might be the D (5 bases). This CDR3 has 16 amino acids. Trimming removed 8 bases at V and 3 bases at J, with 22 bases between. CDR1 and CDR2 from the germline V gene are MDHEN and SYDVKM. The DNA of the CDR3 is TGTGCCAGCCACCCTCTACAGGCCGACAGTTACTATGGCTACACCTTC. This translates into CASHPLQADSYYGYTF.

This clone was observed once. V usage is TRBV28 and J usage is TRBJ1-2, with 7 bases that match TRBD1. The germline V gene has CDR1 MDHEN and CDR2 SYDVKM. V was clipped by 4 bases and J by 5 bases; unmatched bases: 7. The CDR3 has 14 residues. The CDR3 DNA reads TGTGCCAGCAGTTGGGGACAGCCTTTTTATGGCTACACCTTC. It yields the protein CASSWGQPFYGYTF.

The rearrangement uses TRBV27 and TRBJ2-5, with 11 bases matching TRBD2. The CDR3 extends over 16 amino acids. With 5 bases clipped from V and 4 bases from J, the junction kept 9 bases outside the gene matches. CDR1 is MNHEY, CDR2 SMNVEV, per germline (reference sequence). CDR3 nucleotides: TGTGCCAGCAGTGTGTTAGCGGGGGGGCCCGGAGAGACCCAGTACTTC. Its translation: CASSVLAGGPGETQYF.

V is TRBV6-1 and J is TRBJ1-6; D unresolved. Germline V gene sequence: CDR1 MNHNS, CDR2 SASEGT. V lost 4 bases to trimming and J lost 4 bases, with 17 bases between them. The CDR3 sequence is 17 residues long. CDR3 region: CASSALRPTRYNSPLHF. The CDR3, as DNA: TGTGCCAGCAGTGCCCTGAGGCCGACGCGGTATAATTCACCCCTCCACTTT.

V usage is TRBV6-5 and J usage is TRBJ1-6, with 7 bases lining up with TRBD1. Unmatched junction bases numbered 2, after V lost 5 bases and J lost 7 bases. Germline V gives CDR1 MNHEY, CDR2 SVGAGI. The CDR3 consists of 13 residues. The CDR3 nucleotides are TGTGCCAGCAGTCCGACAGGGAATTCACCCCTCCACTTT. Amino acids: CASSPTGNSPLHF.

The DNA for the CDR3 is TGTGCCAGCAGGGGCAGGCAAAATAGCAATCAGCCCCAGCATTTT. Translation gives CASRGRQNSNQPQHF. The rearrangement links TRBV5-8 to TRBJ1-5; D is uncertain. Germline CDR1 reads SGHTS; CDR2 reads YDEGEE. V was pared by 5 bases and J by 0 bases, with 12 bases between. The CDR3 has 15 amino acids. Variable domain in full (rest from reference TRBV5-8 and TRBJ1-5): EAGVTQSPTHLIKTRGQQATLRCSPISGHTSVYWYQQALGLGLQFLLWYDEGEERNRGNFPPRFSGRQFPNYSSELNVNALELEDSALYLCASRGRQNSNQPQHFGDGTRLSIL.